This TCR beta chain is from a study of blood T cells in healthy people across ages. Overall study findings and caveats: Measured against age, TCR beta diversity per million T cells decreased in a roughly linear manner.

With regard to this clonotype: Antigen specificity is unknown.

Through a sample-barcoded 5' primer and a J-beta primer mix, a second PCR was run for 7 to 11 cycles. TCRdb ran MiXCR on the 5' RACE reads and lists one entry per CDR3 protein. Of hundreds of thousands of distinct CDR3 sequences listed, around 26% are singletons. Germline V lookup: CDR1 DFQATT, CDR2 SNEGSKA (reference sequence). The CDR3 has 14 residues. Deletions cut 3 bases from V and 6 bases from J, with 17 bases between. The TCR comes from a woman aged 80 or older in good health. The sample was blood. V gene TRBV20-1 combines with J gene TRBJ1-2; D is possibly TRBD1 (5 bases). The CDR3 sequence is CSASLGGNSDGYTF. Here the CDR3 DNA reads TGCAGTGCTAGTCTCGGGGGGAATTCTGATGGCTACACCTTC.